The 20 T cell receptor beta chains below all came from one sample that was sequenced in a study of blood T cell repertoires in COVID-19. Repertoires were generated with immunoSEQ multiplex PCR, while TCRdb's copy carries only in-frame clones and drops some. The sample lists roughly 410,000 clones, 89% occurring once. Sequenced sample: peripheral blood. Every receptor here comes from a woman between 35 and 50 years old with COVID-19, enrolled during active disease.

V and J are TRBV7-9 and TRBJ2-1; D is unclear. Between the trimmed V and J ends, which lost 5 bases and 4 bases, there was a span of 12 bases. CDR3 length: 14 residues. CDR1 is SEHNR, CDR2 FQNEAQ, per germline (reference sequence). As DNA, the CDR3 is TGTGCCAGCAGCCAAGCCAACCGTTACAATGAGCAGTTCTTC. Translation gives CASSQANRYNEQFF.

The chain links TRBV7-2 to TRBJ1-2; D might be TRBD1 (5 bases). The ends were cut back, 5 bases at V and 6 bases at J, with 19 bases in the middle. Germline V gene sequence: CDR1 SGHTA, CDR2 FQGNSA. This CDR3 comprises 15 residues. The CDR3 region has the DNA TGTGCCAGCAGCCAAAAAGGAAATCGGGGGAATGGCTACACCTTC. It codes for CASSQKGNRGNGYTF.

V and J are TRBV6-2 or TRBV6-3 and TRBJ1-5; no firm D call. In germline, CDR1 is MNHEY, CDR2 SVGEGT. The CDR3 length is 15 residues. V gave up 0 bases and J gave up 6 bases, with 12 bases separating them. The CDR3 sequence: CASSYSEVVGQPQHF. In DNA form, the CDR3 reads TGTGCCAGCAGTTACTCTGAGGTTGTGGGTCAGCCCCAGCATTTT.

The CDR3 here is CASSSGGSYNEQFF. CDR3 DNA: TGTGCCAGCAGCTCAGGGGGTAGCTACAATGAGCAGTTCTTC. This chain links TRBV5-5 with TRBJ2-1; 7 bases fit TRBD1. Unmatched junction bases numbered 3, after V lost 3 bases and J lost 3 bases. The length of the CDR3 is 14 residues. Germline loops: CDR1 SGHKS, CDR2 YYEKEE (reference sequence).

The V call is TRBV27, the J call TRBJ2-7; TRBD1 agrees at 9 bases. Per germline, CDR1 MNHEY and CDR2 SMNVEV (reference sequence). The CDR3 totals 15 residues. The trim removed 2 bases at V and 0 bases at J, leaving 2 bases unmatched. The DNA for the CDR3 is TGTGCCAGCAGTTTAAAACAGGGGGCCTCCTACGAGCAGTACTTC. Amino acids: CASSLKQGASYEQYF.

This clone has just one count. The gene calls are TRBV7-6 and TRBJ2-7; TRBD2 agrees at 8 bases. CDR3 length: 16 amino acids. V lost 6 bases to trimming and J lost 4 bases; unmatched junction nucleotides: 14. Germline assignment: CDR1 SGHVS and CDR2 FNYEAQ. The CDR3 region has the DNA TGTGCCAGCAGTTTCCGCAGCGCGGGGGGCCTTTACGAGCAGTACTTC. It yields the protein CASSFRSAGGLYEQYF.

Here the CDR3 reads CASSAQPGLGSGNTIYF. The CDR3 DNA is TGTGCCAGCAGTGCCCAGCCGGGACTGGGTTCTGGAAACACCATATATTTT. The genes are TRBV2 and TRBJ1-3; a weak D match, TRBD1 (5 bases). Trimming shortened V by 4 bases and J by 1 base, and 17 bases separated the two germline ends. The CDR3 has 17 amino acids. Per the germline V gene, CDR1 is SNHLY and CDR2 is FYNNEI.

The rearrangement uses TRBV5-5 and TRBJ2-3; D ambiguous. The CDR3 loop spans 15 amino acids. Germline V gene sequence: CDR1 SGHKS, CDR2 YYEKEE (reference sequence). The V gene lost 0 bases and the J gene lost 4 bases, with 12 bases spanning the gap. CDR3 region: CASSLGPASPDTQYF. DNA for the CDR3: TGTGCCAGCAGCTTGGGGCCAGCGTCCCCAGATACGCAGTATTTT.

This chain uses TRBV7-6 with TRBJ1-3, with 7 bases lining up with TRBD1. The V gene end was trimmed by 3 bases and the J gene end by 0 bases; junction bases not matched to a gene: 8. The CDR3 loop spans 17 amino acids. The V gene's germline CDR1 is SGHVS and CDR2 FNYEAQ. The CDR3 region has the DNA TGTGCCAGCAGCTTGGGAAACAGGGGAAGCTCTGGAAACACCATATATTTT. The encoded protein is CASSLGNRGSSGNTIYF. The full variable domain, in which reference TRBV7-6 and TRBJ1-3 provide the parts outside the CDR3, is GAGVSQSPRYKVTKRGQDVALRCDPISGHVSLYWYRQALGQGPEFLTYFNYEAQQDKSGLPNDRFSAERPEGSISTLTIQRTEQRDSAMYRCASSLGNRGSSGNTIYFGEGSWLTVV.

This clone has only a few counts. CDR3 in DNA: TGTGCCAGCAGCTTTTATAGAGCGGGAGAGGACGAGCAGTACTTC. It is translated as CASSFYRAGEDEQYF. The chain couples TRBV7-2 to TRBJ2-7; 8 bases align to TRBD2. The CDR3 extends over 15 amino acids. V trimming: 3 bases; J trimming: 5 bases; junction bases outside the gene matches: 9. Germline CDR1 SGHTA, CDR2 FQGNSA. Drawing the rest from reference TRBV7-2 and TRBJ2-7, the complete variable domain is GAGVSQSPSNKVTEKGKDVELRCDPISGHTALYWYRQSLGQGLEFLIYFQGNSAPDKSGLPSDRFSAERTGGSVSTLTIQRTQQEDSAVYLCASSFYRAGEDEQYFGPGTRLTVT.

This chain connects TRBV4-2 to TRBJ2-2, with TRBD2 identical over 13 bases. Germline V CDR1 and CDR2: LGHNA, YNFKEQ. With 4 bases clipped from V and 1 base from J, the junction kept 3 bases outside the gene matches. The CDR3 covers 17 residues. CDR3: CASSPRTSGGNTGELFF. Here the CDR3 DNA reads TGTGCCAGCAGCCCCCGGACTAGCGGGGGGAACACCGGGGAGCTGTTTTTT.

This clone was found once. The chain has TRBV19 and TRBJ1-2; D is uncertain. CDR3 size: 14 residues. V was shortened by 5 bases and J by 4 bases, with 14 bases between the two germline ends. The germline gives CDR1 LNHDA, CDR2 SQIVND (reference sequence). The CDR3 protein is CASSGDWVTYGYTF. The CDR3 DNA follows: TGTGCCAGTAGTGGCGACTGGGTTACCTATGGCTACACCTTC. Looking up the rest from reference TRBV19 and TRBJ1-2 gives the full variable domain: DGGITQSPKYLFRKEGQNVTLSCEQNLNHDAMYWYRQDPGQGLRLIYYSQIVNDFQKGDIAEGYSVSREKKESFPLTVTSAQKNPTAFYLCASSGDWVTYGYTFGSGTRLTVV.

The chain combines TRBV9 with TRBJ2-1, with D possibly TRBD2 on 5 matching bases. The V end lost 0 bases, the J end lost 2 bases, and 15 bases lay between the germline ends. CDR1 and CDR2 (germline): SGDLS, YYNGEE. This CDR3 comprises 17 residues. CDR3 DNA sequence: TGTGCCAGCAGCGTAGGAGCGGCTAAAGCCCCCTACAATGAGCAGTTCTTC. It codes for CASSVGAAKAPYNEQFF. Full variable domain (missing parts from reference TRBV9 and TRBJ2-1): DSGVTQTPKHLITATGQRVTLRCSPRSGDLSVYWYQQSLDQGLQFLIQYYNGEERAKGNILERFSAQQFPDLHSELNLSSLELGDSALYFCASSVGAAKAPYNEQFFGPGTRLTVL.

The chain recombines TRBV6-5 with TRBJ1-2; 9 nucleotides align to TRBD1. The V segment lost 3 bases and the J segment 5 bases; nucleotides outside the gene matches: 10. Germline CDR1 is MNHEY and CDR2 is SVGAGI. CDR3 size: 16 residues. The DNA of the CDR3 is TGTGCCAGCAGTTATTTTTGGGACAGGGATCGGTATGGCTACACCTTC. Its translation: CASSYFWDRDRYGYTF.

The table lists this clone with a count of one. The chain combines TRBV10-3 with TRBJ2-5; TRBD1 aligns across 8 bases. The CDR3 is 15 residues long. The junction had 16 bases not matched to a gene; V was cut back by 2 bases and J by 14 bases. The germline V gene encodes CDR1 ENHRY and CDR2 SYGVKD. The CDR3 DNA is TGTGCCATCAGTGAGCATGGGATGGTAGGGGACAGGTCTTACTTC. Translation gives CAISEHGMVGDRSYF.

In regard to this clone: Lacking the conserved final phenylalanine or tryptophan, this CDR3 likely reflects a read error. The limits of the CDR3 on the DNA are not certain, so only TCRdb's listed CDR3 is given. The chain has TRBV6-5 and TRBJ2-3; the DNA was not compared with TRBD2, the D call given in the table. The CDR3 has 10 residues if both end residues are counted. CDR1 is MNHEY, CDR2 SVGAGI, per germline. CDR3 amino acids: CASSKTGGED.

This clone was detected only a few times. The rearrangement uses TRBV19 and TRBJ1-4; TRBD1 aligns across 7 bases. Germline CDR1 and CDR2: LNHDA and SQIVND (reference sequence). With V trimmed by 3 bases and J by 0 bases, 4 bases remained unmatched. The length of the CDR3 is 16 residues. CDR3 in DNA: TGTGCCAGTAGTATCCGAGACAGGGCAACTAATGAAAAACTGTTTTTT. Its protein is CASSIRDRATNEKLFF.

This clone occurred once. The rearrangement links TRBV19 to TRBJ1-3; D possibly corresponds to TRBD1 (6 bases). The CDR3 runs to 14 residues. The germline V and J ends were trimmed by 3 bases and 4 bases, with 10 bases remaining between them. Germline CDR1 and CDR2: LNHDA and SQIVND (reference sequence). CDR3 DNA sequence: TGTGCCAGTAGTATTCCCGGGACAGGAAACACCATATATTTT. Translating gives CASSIPGTGNTIYF. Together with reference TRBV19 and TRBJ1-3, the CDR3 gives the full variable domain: DGGITQSPKYLFRKEGQNVTLSCEQNLNHDAMYWYRQDPGQGLRLIYYSQIVNDFQKGDIAEGYSVSREKKESFPLTVTSAQKNPTAFYLCASSIPGTGNTIYFGEGSWLTVV.

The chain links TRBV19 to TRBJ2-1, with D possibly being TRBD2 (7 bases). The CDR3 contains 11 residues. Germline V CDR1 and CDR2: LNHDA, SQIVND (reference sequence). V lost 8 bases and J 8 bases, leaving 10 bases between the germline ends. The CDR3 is CASRGGDEQFF. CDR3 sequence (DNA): TGTGCCAGTCGAGGGGGGGATGAGCAGTTCTTC.

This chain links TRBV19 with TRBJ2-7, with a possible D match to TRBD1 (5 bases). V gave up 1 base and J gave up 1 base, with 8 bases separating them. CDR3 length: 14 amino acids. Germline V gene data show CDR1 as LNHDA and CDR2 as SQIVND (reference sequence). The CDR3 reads CASSIGAGSYEQYF. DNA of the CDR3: TGTGCCAGTAGTATAGGGGCAGGGTCCTACGAGCAGTACTTC.